The rows below give T cell receptor beta chains drawn from one sample of a study of blood T cell repertoires in COVID-19. The method was immunoSEQ multiplex PCR; TCRdb's version includes in-frame clones alone and lacks a portion of them. The sample lists around 180,000 clones, around 80% occurring once. The sample was peripheral blood. Receptor source: a woman older than 75 with COVID-19, enrolled during active disease. Each CDR3 is given with its conserved first and last residue. A D gene is named only where the DNA matches it firmly. Clone size is stated in some rows and not others, as once, few, many or a class when expanded.

TGTGCCAGCAGCCTTAAATTCTCAGGGCTGAGAGAGACCCAGTACTTC,CASSLKFSGLRETQYF,.,.,TRBV7-9,TRBJ2-5
TGTGCCAGCACGGCAGGGGGCTATGGCTACACCTTC,CASTAGGYGYTF,TRBD1,few,TRBV2,TRBJ1-2
TGTGCTAGTGGTTTGGTCCTAGCGGTGCTAAACGACAATGAGCAGTTCTTC,CASGLVLAVLNDNEQFF,TRBD2,.,TRBV12-5,TRBJ2-1
TGCGCCAGCAGCCAAGGGACCGGGACAGGGGTGAACACCGGGGAGCTGTTTTTT,CASSQGTGTGVNTGELFF,TRBD1,few,TRBV4-1,TRBJ2-2
TGTGCCAGCAGCGTAGCCGACAGGGTGGGAACCGGGGAGCTGTTTTTT,CASSVADRVGTGELFF,TRBD1,.,TRBV9,TRBJ2-2
TGCGCCAGCAGCCCTCTCCCGGGGATGAACACTGAAGCTTTCTTT,CASSPLPGMNTEAFF,.,.,TRBV5-1,TRBJ1-1
TGTGCCGAATTACAGGGCAACTATGGCTACACCTTC,CAELQGNYGYTF,.,.,TRBV2,TRBJ1-2
TGTGCCAGCAGCTTAGATGCGGGAGTTCCCGAGCAGTACTTC,CASSLDAGVPEQYF,TRBD2,.,TRBV7-2,TRBJ2-7
TGTGCCAGCGTGGACAGGTTAAATCAGCCCCAGCATTTT,CASVDRLNQPQHF,TRBD1,few,TRBV10-3,TRBJ1-5
TGTGCCAGCAGCCACGGGACAGCATACGAGCAGTACTTC,CASSHGTAYEQYF,TRBD1,.,TRBV27,TRBJ2-7
TGTGCCAGCAGTCGAAAAGAGGGCAGCGGGAGGCACTACGAGCAGTACTTC,CASSRKEGSGRHYEQYF,TRBD2,.,TRBV14,TRBJ2-7
TGTGCCAGTAGTATAGGAGGCCGGCCGAACACTGAAGCTTTCTTT,CASSIGGRPNTEAFF,.,.,TRBV19,TRBJ1-1
TGTGCCAGCAGTGAATATCGGTTTGGGACAGTACAAGAGACCCAGTACTTC,CASSEYRFGTVQETQYF,TRBD1,.,TRBV6-1,TRBJ2-5
TGTGCCAGCGGCGACAGGGTCACCTACGAGCAGTACTTC,CASGDRVTYEQYF,TRBD1,.,TRBV7-9,TRBJ2-7
TGTGCCAGCAGCCAAGATTTGGCCTCTACCGGAGCAGATACGCAGTATTTT,CASSQDLASTGADTQYF,.,.,TRBV3-1/TRBV3-2,TRBJ2-3
TGTGCCAGCAGACAGGGTCCCAATGAGCAGTTCTTC,CASRQGPNEQFF,.,few,TRBV12-3/TRBV12-4,TRBJ2-1
TGCGCCAGCAGCTTGGATCCCGGACAGGGGTCCGAGCAGTACTTC,CASSLDPGQGSEQYF,TRBD1,.,TRBV5-1,TRBJ2-7
TGTGCCATCAGTGGAATACGGGACAGCGGACTAGCAGCAGATACGCAGTATTTT,CAISGIRDSGLAADTQYF,.,.,TRBV10-3,TRBJ2-3